This T cell receptor (beta chain) was profiled in a study of blood T cell repertoires in COVID-19. Turning to the study itself: PBMCs, B-cell-depleted T cells, or T cells were the source of the cDNA or gDNA that made up the material.

Sequencing was performed with immunoSEQ multiplex PCR; in TCRdb, only in-frame clones are kept and a portion is missing. The repertoire holds about 310,000 clones, with about nine tenths as singletons. Participant ages covered roughly 18 to 89 years across 24 US areas. Self-reported history from a screening survey and questionnaire set each donor's cohort. Two consecutive negative NP/OP PCR tests, clearance, or resolved symptoms defined Cohort 3 recovery. The CDR3 is 15 amino acids. V was clipped by 2 bases and J by 3 bases; unmatched bases: 4. Looked up from germline, CDR1 is MDHEN and CDR2 is SYDVKM.

Material for sequencing was PBMCs or T cells enriched from blood (not recorded which). The sequence derives from a woman aged 25 to 39 who had recovered from COVID-19. The V and J genes are TRBV28 and TRBJ2-1, with 7 positions matching TRBD2. The CDR3 sequence is CASSLLADRYNEQFF. In DNA form, the CDR3 reads TGTGCCAGCAGTTTACTAGCGGACCGCTACAATGAGCAGTTCTTC.